Listed below are T cell receptor beta chains from one sample, sequenced in a study of blood T cell repertoires in COVID-19. TCRdb keeps only in-frame clones here, not all; method: immunoSEQ multiplex PCR. The data contain a few hundred thousand clones, approximately 86% of them singletons. The sequenced sample was peripheral blood. These receptors all come from a man older than 75 with acute or convalescent COVID-19. Each CDR3 is given with its conserved first and last residue. D genes are given only for firm matches. Rows may omit the clone size; those that give it use once, few, many or a size class.

d_gene	abundance	v_gene	j_gene	CDR3nt	CDR3aa
TRBD2	-	TRBV18	TRBJ2-2	TGTGCCAGCTCACCACGTTTCGGGGGGTCCACCGGGGAGCTGTTTTTT	CASSPRFGGSTGELFF
-	-	TRBV29-1	TRBJ2-7	TGCAGCGTTGTTGAGGGAACCTACGAGCAGTACTTC	CSVVEGTYEQYF
-	-	TRBV21-1	TRBJ2-5	TGTGCCAGCAGCAAACGGGACAGCCAAGAGACCCAGTACTTC	CASSKRDSQETQYF
TRBD1	-	TRBV29-1	TRBJ2-5	TGCAGCGTTCGCGGACAGGGTATTTACCAAGAGACCCAGTACTTC	CSVRGQGIYQETQYF
TRBD2	-	TRBV19	TRBJ2-2	TGTGCCAGTGGACTAGCGGGAGATGCCGGGGAGCTGTTTTTT	CASGLAGDAGELFF
TRBD1	-	TRBV19	TRBJ2-5	TGTGCCAGTAGAGGGGGCGGGGAGACCCAGTACTTC	CASRGGGETQYF
-	-	TRBV4-2	TRBJ1-6	TGTGCCAGCAGCCTCCAAGGCGGGAATTCACCCCTCCACTTT	CASSLQGGNSPLHF
-	-	TRBV18	TRBJ2-1	TGTGCCAGCTCACCAAATCTCAGTGAGCAGTTCTTC	CASSPNLSEQFF
TRBD2	-	TRBV7-3	TRBJ2-1	TGTGCCAGCAGCTTAGGGACTAGCTCCTACAATGAGCAGTTCTTC	CASSLGTSSYNEQFF
-	-	TRBV12-3/TRBV12-4	TRBJ1-5	TGTGCCAGCAGGGAAGGGGTCAGTCAGCCCCAGCATTTT	CASREGVSQPQHF
-	-	TRBV6-2/TRBV6-3	TRBJ2-7	TGTGCCAGCAGCCCCCCCACGGGTGTCTACGAGCAGTACTTC	CASSPPTGVYEQYF
-	-	TRBV19	TRBJ1-1	TGTGCCAGTCACACCGGTAGATCATCTACAGGATCTCGGACTGAAGCTTTCTTT	CASHTGRSSTGSRTEAFF
-	few	TRBV5-5	TRBJ1-2	TGTGCCAGCAGCTTCCGAGGAAATGGCTACACCTTC	CASSFRGNGYTF
TRBD2	-	TRBV4-2	TRBJ2-1	TGTGCCAGCAGCCAAGTTACAGCGGGAGGGGAGGGTGAGCAGTTCTTC	CASSQVTAGGEGEQFF
-	once	TRBV4-1	TRBJ2-7	TGCGCCAGCAGCTCCCTAGGGGGCGAGCAGTACTTC	CASSSLGGEQYF
TRBD1	-	TRBV28	TRBJ1-3	TGTGCCAGCTTAGTGGGACAGTCTGGAAACACCATATATTTT	CASLVGQSGNTIYF
TRBD1	-	TRBV4-2	TRBJ1-4	TGTGCCAGCAGCCGACGGACAGGGGGCGAGGGTGGTGAAAAACTGTTTTTT	CASSRRTGGEGGEKLFF
-	once	TRBV19	TRBJ1-2	TGTGCCAGTAGTGTTGACTACGCAATCTATGGCTACACCTTC	CASSVDYAIYGYTF
-	-	TRBV2	TRBJ1-3	TGTGCCAGCAGTCGGGACTCTGGAAACACCATATATTTT	CASSRDSGNTIYF
TRBD1	-	TRBV5-6	TRBJ1-4	TGTGCCAGCAGCTCCTTCGGGACAGGGGGTTTTGAAAAACTGTTTTTT	CASSSFGTGGFEKLFF
-	-	TRBV25-1	TRBJ1-1	TGTGCCAGCAGTGACGGGGATCCACCGTCTTTCGGCGGCACTGAAGCTTTCTTT	CASSDGDPPSFGGTEAFF
-	-	TRBV4-3	TRBJ1-4	TGCGCCAGCAGCCTGTACTTGGGCCATGTGGTCACTAATGAAAAACTGTTTTTT	CASSLYLGHVVTNEKLFF
TRBD2	-	TRBV7-2	TRBJ2-5	TGTGCCAGCACCCCCGGGGCGGGGGGCGAAGAGACCCAGTACTTC	CASTPGAGGEETQYF
-	-	TRBV28	TRBJ2-4	TGTGCCAGCAGTGCCCGGACAGTTCCGGGCATTCAGTACTTC	CASSARTVPGIQYF
TRBD1	-	TRBV2	TRBJ2-7	TGTGCCAGCAGTGAAGGTATCATGGGGACAGGAGCGTACGAGCAGTACTTC	CASSEGIMGTGAYEQYF
TRBD2	-	TRBV15	TRBJ2-1	TGTGCCACCAGCAGAGGGCAGGGGCTAGCGGGGGCCCCAACGGGCAATGAGCAGTTCTTC	CATSRGQGLAGAPTGNEQFF
-	-	TRBV6-5	TRBJ1-2	TGTGCCAGCAGTACGGGAGGGCAGGGGTATGGCTACACCTTC	CASSTGGQGYGYTF
TRBD2	-	TRBV7-2	TRBJ2-5	TGTGCCAGTTGTAGCGGGAGAACAGAGACCCAGTACTTC	CASCSGRTETQYF
TRBD1	-	TRBV25-1	TRBJ1-4	TGTGCCAGCAGTGTAAAGACAGGGCCTGCTAATGAAAAACTGTTTTTT	CASSVKTGPANEKLFF
TRBD1	-	TRBV18	TRBJ1-1	TGTGCCAGCTCATCCCGACAGGGCTCGAACACTGAAGCTTTCTTT	CASSSRQGSNTEAFF
TRBD1	-	TRBV7-2	TRBJ2-2	TGTGCCAGCAGCTTGGACAGGAAGACCGGGGAGCTGTTTTTT	CASSLDRKTGELFF
TRBD1	-	TRBV29-1	TRBJ1-1	TGCAGCGTTCAACCACAGGGGCAGGGGACTGAAGCTTTCTTT	CSVQPQGQGTEAFF
-	-	TRBV28	TRBJ2-5	TGTGCCAGCAGGGAGCGAAGGAACCAAGAGACCCAGTACTTC	CASRERRNQETQYF
-	once	TRBV9	TRBJ1-1	TGTGCCAGCAGCGTAACCTCAGGAGGCCGGGGGAACACTGAAGCTTTCTTT	CASSVTSGGRGNTEAFF
TRBD1	-	TRBV5-1	TRBJ1-1	TGCGCCAGCAGCTGGGGACAGGGGAACACTGAAGCTTTCTTT	CASSWGQGNTEAFF
-	-	TRBV7-2	TRBJ1-1	TGTGCCAGCAGCTTACGCGGGCGGGGAGAAGCTTTCTTT	CASSLRGRGEAFF
TRBD1	-	TRBV19	TRBJ1-3	TGTGCCAGCAGGGGACAGGGCTATGAAAACACCATATATTTT	CASRGQGYENTIYF
-	-	TRBV14	TRBJ1-4	TGTGCCAGCAGCCTTCTGCAGGGGATCAGGGGTGAAAAACTGTTTTTT	CASSLLQGIRGEKLFF
-	-	TRBV7-6	TRBJ1-3	TGTGCCAGCAGCTTAAAGGGAGAGCCCTCTGGAAACACCATATATTTT	CASSLKGEPSGNTIYF
-	once	TRBV7-7	TRBJ2-5	TGTGCTAGCAGCCCTTTGGGAGCCGAGACCCAGTACTTC	CASSPLGAETQYF
-	-	TRBV6-5	TRBJ1-5	TGTGCCAGCAGCAGCGGGATTAGCAATCAGCCCCAGCATTTT	CASSSGISNQPQHF
-	once	TRBV28	TRBJ2-3	TGTGCCAGCAGCCAAAGGGGCTACCCCACAGATACGCAGTATTTT	CASSQRGYPTDTQYF
-	once	TRBV3-1/TRBV3-2	TRBJ2-3	TGTGCCAGCAGCGAAAAGACAGGTCTTAGCACAGATACGCAGTATTTT	CASSEKTGLSTDTQYF
TRBD1	-	TRBV5-1	TRBJ2-2	TGCGCCAGCAGCTTCCCGGGACAGGGGAACACCGGGGAGCTGTTTTTT	CASSFPGQGNTGELFF
-	few	TRBV12-3/TRBV12-4	TRBJ1-5	TGTGCCAGCAGTTTGAACAGGGTTCAGCCCCAGCATTTT	CASSLNRVQPQHF
TRBD1	-	TRBV18	TRBJ2-1	TGTGCCAGCTCACGCGGACAGGGGTACAATGAGCAGTTCTTC	CASSRGQGYNEQFF
TRBD1	-	TRBV4-1	TRBJ2-2	TGCGCCAGCTTTCCGACAGGGCAAGGGACCGGGGAGCTGTTTTTT	CASFPTGQGTGELFF
TRBD2	-	TRBV7-2	TRBJ2-5	TGTGCCAGCAGCTTCCTCCTAGCGGGGAGGGGGGGGGAGACCCAGTACTTC	CASSFLLAGRGGETQYF
-	-	TRBV6-5	TRBJ2-3	TGTGCCAGCAGTTTCTACGGGGAGCCTACGCAGTATTTT	CASSFYGEPTQYF
TRBD2	once	TRBV19	TRBJ2-7	TGTGCCAGTACCGGACTAGCGGGGCCCTCCTACGAGCAGTACTTC	CASTGLAGPSYEQYF
-	-	TRBV7-8	TRBJ1-1	TGTGCCAGCAGCTCGCTGGGACTTGGAGACACTGAAGCTTTCTTT	CASSSLGLGDTEAFF
TRBD2	-	TRBV5-1	TRBJ2-5	TGCGCCAGCAGCTTAGTAGCGGGGCTAGAGACCCAGTACTTC	CASSLVAGLETQYF
-	-	TRBV11-2	TRBJ2-7	TGTGCCAGCAGCTCCCAGACAGGACCCTACGAGCAGTACTTC	CASSSQTGPYEQYF
-	-	TRBV7-2	TRBJ1-1	TGTGCCAGCAGTTTTACACCTCCTTTCTTTGCTTTCTTT	CASSFTPPFFAFF
TRBD1	-	TRBV19	TRBJ1-5	TGTGCCAGTAAAGTAAGGACAGGGGAACAGCCCCAGCATTTT	CASKVRTGEQPQHF